The 5 T cell receptor beta chains presented below share a single source sample, sequenced in a study of graft-versus-host responses after intestinal transplantation. TCRdb's table, derived via immunoSEQ multiplex PCR, lists solely in-frame clones and lacks some. Of tens of thousands of clones listed, about nine tenths were seen once; the top ten hold 0.1%. For these TCRs, the target antigens are not known. This specimen consisted of unstimulated CD4+ T cells sorted from spleen or lymph node cells, obtained before intestinal transplant. The receptors come from a human donor who received an intestinal transplant.

V and J are TRBV2 and TRBJ2-2; 7 bases are a match to TRBD1. The V gene's germline CDR1 is SNHLY and CDR2 FYNNEI. CDR3 size: 14 residues. V shed 8 bases, J shed 1 base, and the junction held 4 bases outside the gene matches. This CDR3 reads CASGRDRNTGELFF. CDR3 coding DNA: TGTGCCAGCGGCCGGGACAGGAACACCGGGGAGCTGTTTTTT. The entire variable domain, with the rest obtained from reference TRBV2 and TRBJ2-2, is as follows: EPEVTQTPSHQVTQMGQEVILRCVPISNHLYFYWYRQILGQKVEFLVSFYNNEISEKSEIFDDQFSVERPDGSNFTLKIRSTKLEDSAMYFCASGRDRNTGELFFGEGSRLTVL.

This chain uses TRBV4-3 with TRBJ1-4; 8 bases are shared with TRBD1. This CDR3 spans 13 amino acids. The J segment lost 13 bases and the V segment lost 0 bases, leaving 4 bases of the junction unmatched. Germline lookup yields CDR1 LGHNA and CDR2 YSLEER. The CDR3 reads CASSQDRDRRLFF. As DNA, the CDR3 is TGCGCCAGCAGCCAAGACAGGGACAGGAGACTGTTTTTT.

The V and J genes are TRBV25-1 and TRBJ2-3, with 14 nucleotides matching TRBD2. Germline V lookup: CDR1 MGHDK, CDR2 SYGVNS. V shed 5 bases, J shed 5 bases, and the junction held 12 bases outside the gene matches. This CDR3 is 18 amino acids long. The CDR3 loop reads CASSPRPGLAGVQDTQYF. CDR3 nucleotide sequence: TGTGCCAGCAGTCCCCGACCGGGACTAGCGGGGGTCCAAGATACGCAGTATTTT.

This sequence joins TRBV7-9 and TRBJ2-1; D gene uncertain. The CDR3 totals 13 residues. Per the germline V gene, CDR1 is SEHNR and CDR2 is FQNEAQ (reference sequence). Trimming removed 1 base at V and 6 bases at J, with 7 bases between. The CDR3: CASSLESANEQFF. CDR3 coding DNA: TGTGCCAGCAGCTTAGAGAGTGCCAATGAGCAGTTCTTC.

The V and J genes are TRBV23-1 and TRBJ1-1; TRBD1 might be the D (5 bases). TRBV23-1 is reported as an ORF; its role is uncertain. The CDR3 has 12 residues. V was pared by 6 bases and J by 8 bases, with 13 bases between. The CDR3 DNA reads TGCGCCAGCAGAAACCAGGGTAGGGAAGCTTTCTTT. Its translation is CASRNQGREAFF.